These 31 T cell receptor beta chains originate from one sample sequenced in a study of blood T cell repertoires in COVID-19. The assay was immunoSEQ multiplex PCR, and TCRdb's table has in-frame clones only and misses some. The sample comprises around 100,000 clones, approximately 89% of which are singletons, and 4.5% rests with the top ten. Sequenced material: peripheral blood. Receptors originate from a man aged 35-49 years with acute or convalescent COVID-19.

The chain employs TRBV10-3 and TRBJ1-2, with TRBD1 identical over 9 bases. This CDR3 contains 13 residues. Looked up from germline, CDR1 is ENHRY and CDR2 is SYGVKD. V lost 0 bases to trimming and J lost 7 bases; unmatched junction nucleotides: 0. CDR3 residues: CAISESTGGGYTF. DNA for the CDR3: TGTGCCATCAGTGAGTCGACAGGGGGTGGCTACACCTTC.

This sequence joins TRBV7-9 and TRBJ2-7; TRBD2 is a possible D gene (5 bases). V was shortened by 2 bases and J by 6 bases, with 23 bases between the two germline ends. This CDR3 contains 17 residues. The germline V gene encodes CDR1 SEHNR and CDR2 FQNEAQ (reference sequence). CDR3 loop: CASSLSVIGGPAGEQYF. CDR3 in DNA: TGTGCCAGCAGCTTATCGGTTATAGGAGGCCCTGCGGGCGAGCAGTACTTC. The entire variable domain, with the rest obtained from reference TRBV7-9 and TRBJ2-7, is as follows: DTGVSQNPRHKITKRGQNVTFRCDPISEHNRLYWYRQTLGQGPEFLTYFQNEAQLEKSRLLSDRFSAERPKGSFSTLEIQRTEQGDSAMYLCASSLSVIGGPAGEQYFGPGTRLTVT.

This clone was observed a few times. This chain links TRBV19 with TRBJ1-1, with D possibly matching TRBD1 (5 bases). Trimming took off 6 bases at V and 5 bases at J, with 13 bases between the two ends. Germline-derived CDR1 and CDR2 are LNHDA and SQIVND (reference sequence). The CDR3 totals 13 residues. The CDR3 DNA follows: TGTGCCAGTAGCCGCAGGGTGGGGACTGAAGCTTTCTTT. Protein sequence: CASSRRVGTEAFF.

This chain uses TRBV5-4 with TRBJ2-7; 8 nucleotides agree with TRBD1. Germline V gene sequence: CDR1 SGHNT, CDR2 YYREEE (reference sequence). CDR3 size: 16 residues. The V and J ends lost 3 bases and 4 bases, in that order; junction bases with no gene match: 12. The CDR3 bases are TGTGCCAGCAGCTCGACAGGGGACGGAGGAGTATACGAGCAGTACTTC. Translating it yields CASSSTGDGGVYEQYF.

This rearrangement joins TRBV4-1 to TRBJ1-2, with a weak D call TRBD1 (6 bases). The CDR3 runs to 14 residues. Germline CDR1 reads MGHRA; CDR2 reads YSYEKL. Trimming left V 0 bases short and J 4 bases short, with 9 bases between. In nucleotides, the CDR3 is TGCGCCAGCAGCCAAGAGGACAGCTCCTATGGCTACACCTTC. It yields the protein CASSQEDSSYGYTF.

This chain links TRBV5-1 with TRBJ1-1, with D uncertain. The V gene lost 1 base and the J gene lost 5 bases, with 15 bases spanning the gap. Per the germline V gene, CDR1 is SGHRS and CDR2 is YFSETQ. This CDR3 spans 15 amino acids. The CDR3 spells CASSLSPVGGTEAFF. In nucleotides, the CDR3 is TGCGCCAGCAGCTTGAGTCCGGTAGGAGGAACTGAAGCTTTCTTT.

The CDR3 here is CASSGIEAALRANVLTF. In DNA, the CDR3 is TGTGCCAGCAGCGGTATAGAGGCAGCGTTAAGGGCCAACGTCCTGACTTTC. This chain joins TRBV3-1 (or the pseudogene TRBV3-2) and TRBJ2-6, with no clear D. The CDR3 runs 17 residues. Germline V gene lookup returns CDR1 LGHDT and CDR2 YNNKEL (reference sequence). Deletions cut 5 bases from V and 5 bases from J, with 19 bases between.

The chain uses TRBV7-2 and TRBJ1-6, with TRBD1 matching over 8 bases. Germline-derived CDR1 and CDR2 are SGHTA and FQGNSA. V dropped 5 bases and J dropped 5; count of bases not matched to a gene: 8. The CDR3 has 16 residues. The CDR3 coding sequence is TGTGCCAGCAGCCTAGACAGGGGCAGGAATAATTCACCCCTCCACTTT. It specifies CASSLDRGRNNSPLHF.

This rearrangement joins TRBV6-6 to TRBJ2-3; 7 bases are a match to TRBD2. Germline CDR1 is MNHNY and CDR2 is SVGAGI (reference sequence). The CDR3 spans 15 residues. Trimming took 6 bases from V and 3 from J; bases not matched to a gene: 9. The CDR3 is CASSSLGGSTDTQYF. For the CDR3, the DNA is TGTGCCAGCAGCTCACTGGGGGGGAGTACAGATACGCAGTATTTT.

CDR3 amino acids: CAWGGASYEQYF. The DNA for the CDR3 is TGTGCCTGGGGCGGGGCCTCCTACGAGCAGTACTTC. This chain links TRBV30 with TRBJ2-7; D might be TRBD2 (6 bases). V was shortened by 5 bases and J by 0 bases, with 8 bases between the two germline ends. There are 12 residues in the CDR3. Per germline, CDR1 GTSNPN and CDR2 SVGIG (reference sequence).

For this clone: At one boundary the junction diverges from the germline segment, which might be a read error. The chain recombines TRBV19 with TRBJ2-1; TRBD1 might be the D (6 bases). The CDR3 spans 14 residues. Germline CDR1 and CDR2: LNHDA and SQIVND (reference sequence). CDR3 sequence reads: CASSILQGGDEQFF. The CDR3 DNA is TGTGCCAGCAGTATTTTACAGGGCGGCGATGAGCAGTTCTTC.

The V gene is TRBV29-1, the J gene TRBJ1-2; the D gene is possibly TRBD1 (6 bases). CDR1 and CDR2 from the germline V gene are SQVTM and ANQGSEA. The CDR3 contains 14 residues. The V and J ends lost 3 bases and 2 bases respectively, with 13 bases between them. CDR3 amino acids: CSVDQGQANYGYTF. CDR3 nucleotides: TGCAGCGTTGATCAGGGGCAGGCGAACTATGGCTACACCTTC. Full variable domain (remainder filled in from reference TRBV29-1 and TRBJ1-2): SAVISQKPSRDICQRGTSLTIQCQVDSQVTMMFWYRQQPGQSLTLIATANQGSEATYESGFVIDKFPISRPNLTFSTLTVSNMSPEDSSIYLCSVDQGQANYGYTFGSGTRLTVV.

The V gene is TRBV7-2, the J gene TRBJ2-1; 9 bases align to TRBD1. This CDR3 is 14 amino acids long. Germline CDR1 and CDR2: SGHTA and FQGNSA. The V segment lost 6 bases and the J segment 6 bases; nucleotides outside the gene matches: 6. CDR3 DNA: TGTGCCAGCAGTTCCGGGACAGGGCTCAATGAGCAGTTCTTC. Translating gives CASSSGTGLNEQFF.

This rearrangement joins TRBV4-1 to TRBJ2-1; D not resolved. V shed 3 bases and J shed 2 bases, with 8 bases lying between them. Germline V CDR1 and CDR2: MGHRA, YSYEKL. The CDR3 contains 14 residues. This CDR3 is CASSHGGPYNEQFF. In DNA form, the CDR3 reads TGCGCCAGCAGCCATGGTGGCCCCTACAATGAGCAGTTCTTC.

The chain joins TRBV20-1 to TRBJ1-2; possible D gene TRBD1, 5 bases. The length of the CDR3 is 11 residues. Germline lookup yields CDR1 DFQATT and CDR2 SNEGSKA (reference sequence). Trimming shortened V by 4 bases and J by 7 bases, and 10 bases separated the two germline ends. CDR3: CSAKRGSGYTF. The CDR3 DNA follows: TGCAGTGCTAAAAGGGGTTCTGGCTACACCTTC.

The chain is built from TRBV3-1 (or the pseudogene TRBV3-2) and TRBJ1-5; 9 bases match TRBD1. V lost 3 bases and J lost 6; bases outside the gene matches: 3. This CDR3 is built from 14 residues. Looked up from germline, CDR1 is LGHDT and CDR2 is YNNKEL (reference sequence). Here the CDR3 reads CASSQGTGLQPQHF. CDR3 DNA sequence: TGTGCCAGCAGCCAGGGGACAGGGCTTCAGCCCCAGCATTTT.

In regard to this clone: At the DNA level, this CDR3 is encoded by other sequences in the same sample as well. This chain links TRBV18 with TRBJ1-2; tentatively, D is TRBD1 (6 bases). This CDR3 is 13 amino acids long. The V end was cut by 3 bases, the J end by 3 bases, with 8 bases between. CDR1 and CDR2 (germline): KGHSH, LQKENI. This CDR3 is CASSPEGDYGYTF. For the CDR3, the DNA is TGTGCCAGCTCACCCGAGGGGGACTATGGCTACACCTTC.

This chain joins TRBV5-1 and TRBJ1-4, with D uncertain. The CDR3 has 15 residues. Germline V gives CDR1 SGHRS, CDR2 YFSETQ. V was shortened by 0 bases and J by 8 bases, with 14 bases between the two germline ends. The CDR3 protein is CASSLVPGTQEKLFF. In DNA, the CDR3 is TGCGCCAGCAGCTTGGTACCAGGAACTCAGGAAAAACTGTTTTTT.

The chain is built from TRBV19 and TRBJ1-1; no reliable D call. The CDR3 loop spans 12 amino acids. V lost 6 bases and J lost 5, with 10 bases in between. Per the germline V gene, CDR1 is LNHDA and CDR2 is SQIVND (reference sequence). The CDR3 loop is CASSEGRTEAFF. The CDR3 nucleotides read TGTGCCAGTAGCGAGGGAAGGACTGAAGCTTTCTTT.

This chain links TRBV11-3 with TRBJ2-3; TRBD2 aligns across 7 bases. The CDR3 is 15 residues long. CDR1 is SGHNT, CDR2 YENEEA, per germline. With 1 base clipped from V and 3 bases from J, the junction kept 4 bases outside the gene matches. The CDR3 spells CASSLAGGSTDTQYF. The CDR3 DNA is TGTGCCAGCAGCTTAGCCGGCGGGAGTACAGATACGCAGTATTTT.

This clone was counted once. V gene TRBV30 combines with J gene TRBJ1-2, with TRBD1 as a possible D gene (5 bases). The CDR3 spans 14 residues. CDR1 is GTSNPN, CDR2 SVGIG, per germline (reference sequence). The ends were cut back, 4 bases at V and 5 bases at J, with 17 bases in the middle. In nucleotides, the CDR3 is TGTGCCTGGACCCTCCGAAGCCCAGGGTATGGCTACACCTTC. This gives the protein CAWTLRSPGYGYTF. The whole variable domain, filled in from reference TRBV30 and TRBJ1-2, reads SQTIHQWPATLVQPVGSPLSLECTVEGTSNPNLYWYRQAAGRGLQLLFYSVGIGQISSEVPQNLSASRPQDRQFILSSKKLLLSDSGFYLCAWTLRSPGYGYTFGSGTRLTVV.

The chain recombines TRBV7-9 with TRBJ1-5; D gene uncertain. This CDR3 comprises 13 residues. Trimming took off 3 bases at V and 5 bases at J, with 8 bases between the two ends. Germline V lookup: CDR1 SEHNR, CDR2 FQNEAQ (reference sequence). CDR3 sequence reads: CASSFDTYQPQHF. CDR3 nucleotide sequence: TGTGCCAGCAGCTTCGACACTTATCAGCCCCAGCATTTT.

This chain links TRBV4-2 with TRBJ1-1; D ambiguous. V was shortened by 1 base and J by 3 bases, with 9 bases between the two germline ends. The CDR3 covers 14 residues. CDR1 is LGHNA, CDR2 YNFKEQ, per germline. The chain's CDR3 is CASSQVAEYTEAFF. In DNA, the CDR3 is TGTGCCAGCAGCCAAGTCGCGGAATACACTGAAGCTTTCTTT.

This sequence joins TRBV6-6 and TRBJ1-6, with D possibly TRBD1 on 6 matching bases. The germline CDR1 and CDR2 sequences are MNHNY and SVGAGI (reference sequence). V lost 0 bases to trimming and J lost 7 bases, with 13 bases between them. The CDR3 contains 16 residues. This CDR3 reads CASSYSMDRRNSPLHF. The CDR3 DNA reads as TGTGCCAGCAGTTACTCGATGGACAGAAGAAATTCACCCCTCCACTTT.

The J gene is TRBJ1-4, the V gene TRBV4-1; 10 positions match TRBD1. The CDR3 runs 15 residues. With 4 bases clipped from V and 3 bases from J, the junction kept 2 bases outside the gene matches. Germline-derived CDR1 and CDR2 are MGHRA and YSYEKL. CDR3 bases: TGCGCCAGCAGCCGGACAGGGGGAGCTAATGAAAAACTGTTTTTT. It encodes CASSRTGGANEKLFF.

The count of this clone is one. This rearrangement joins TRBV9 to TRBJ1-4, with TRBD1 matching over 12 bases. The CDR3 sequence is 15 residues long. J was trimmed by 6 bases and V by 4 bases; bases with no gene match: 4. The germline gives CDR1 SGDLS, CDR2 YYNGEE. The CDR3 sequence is CASSFGTGGDEKLFF. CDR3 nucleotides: TGTGCCAGCAGCTTTGGGACAGGGGGCGATGAAAAACTGTTTTTT.

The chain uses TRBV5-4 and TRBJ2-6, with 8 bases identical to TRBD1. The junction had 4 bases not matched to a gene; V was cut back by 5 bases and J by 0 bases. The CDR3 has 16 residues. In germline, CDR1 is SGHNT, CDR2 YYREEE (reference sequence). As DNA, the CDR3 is TGTGCCAGCAGGGCCGGACAGGGCTCTGGGGCCAACGTCCTGACTTTC. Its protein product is CASRAGQGSGANVLTF.

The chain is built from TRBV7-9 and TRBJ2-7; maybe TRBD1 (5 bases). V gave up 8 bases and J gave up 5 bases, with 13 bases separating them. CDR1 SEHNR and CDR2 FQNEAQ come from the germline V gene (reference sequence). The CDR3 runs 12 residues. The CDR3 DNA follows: TGTGCCAGCGGGGCCAGCTTCCACGAGCAGTACTTC. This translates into CASGASFHEQYF.

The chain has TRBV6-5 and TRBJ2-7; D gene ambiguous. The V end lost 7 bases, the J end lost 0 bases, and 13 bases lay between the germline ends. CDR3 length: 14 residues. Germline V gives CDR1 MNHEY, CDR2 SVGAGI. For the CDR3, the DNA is TGTGCCAGCACCATTACACAGAGCTCCTACGAGCAGTACTTC. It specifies CASTITQSSYEQYF.

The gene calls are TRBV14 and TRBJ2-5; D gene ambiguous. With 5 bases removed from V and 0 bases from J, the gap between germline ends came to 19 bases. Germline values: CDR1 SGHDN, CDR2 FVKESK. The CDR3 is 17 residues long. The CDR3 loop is CASSKKGASRYQETQYF. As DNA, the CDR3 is TGTGCCAGCAGCAAAAAAGGAGCGAGCCGGTACCAAGAGACCCAGTACTTC.

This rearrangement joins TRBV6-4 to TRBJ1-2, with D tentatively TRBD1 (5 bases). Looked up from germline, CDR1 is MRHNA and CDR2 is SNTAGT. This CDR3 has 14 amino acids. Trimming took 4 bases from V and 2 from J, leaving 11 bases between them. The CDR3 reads CASSADTSNYGYTF. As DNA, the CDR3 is TGTGCCAGCAGTGCGGACACATCCAACTATGGCTACACCTTC.